This T cell receptor beta chain is drawn from a study of T cell responses to AZD1222 COVID-19 vaccine. Assay: immunoSEQ multiplex PCR; the TCRdb copy retains only in-frame clones and omits some. Of about 44,000 clones listed, around three quarters are singletons. As regards this clone: Its antigen is currently unknown.

Findings and limits, study-wide: Seropositive AZD1222 recipients at baseline numbered only five or six.

CDR3 size: 16 residues. Germline CDR1 and CDR2: SGDLS and YYNGEE. Germline trimming cut 3 bases from V and 4 bases from J; bases unmatched to any gene: 9. The sequence derives from an adult in good health. The chain carries TRBV9 and TRBJ1-2; 10 bases line up with TRBD1. The sequenced sample was peripheral blood, obtained on day 0 of AZD1222 vaccination. CDR3 nucleotides: TGTGCCAGCAGCGGTTGGGACAGGGGCCAATCCTATGGCTACACCTTC. Encoded protein: CASSGWDRGQSYGYTF.